This TCR beta chain was profiled in a study of shared clonotypes between healthy human individuals. General study results and limits: Clonotype sharing across donors was expected to vary with sequencing depth. Shared clonotypes across all four donors exceeded non-shared ones in generation probability. Around 5% was the fraction of naive CD4 clonotypes found shared across a few donors.

This clone occurred a few times. Its antigen remains unknown. Assay execution took place at the deep level. Clones were sequenced by immunoSEQ multiplex PCR, and TCRdb holds only the in-frame ones, with some missing. The sample lists roughly 2,500,000 clones, 93% seen once, with approximately 0.35% in the top ten. Germline-derived CDR1 and CDR2 are SQVTM and ANQGSEA. Trimming left V 5 bases short and J 4 bases short, with 20 bases between. This CDR3 contains 15 residues. The chain is built from TRBV29-1 and TRBJ1-1, with a weak D call TRBD1 (6 bases). Sequencing input: naive CD4+ T cells from PBMCs. As to subset: CD45RA+ positively selected. The source is a man in his late teens or twenties in good health. Some clones in this sample may be carry-over from other donors' samples. The CDR3 is CSVIPGHAAATEAFF. In nucleotides, the CDR3 is TGCAGCGTTATACCGGGACACGCTGCGGCCACTGAAGCTTTCTTT.